The sequence of this T cell receptor beta chain was determined in a study of Graves' ophthalmopathy and Graves' hyperthyroidism. Study results and caveats: Detection in blood was also observed for most expanded thyroid clonotypes above 0.001 frequency. Predictions made by the model for ophthalmopathy progression reached roughly 64% sensitivity and around 73% specificity.

This CDR3 is 18 amino acids long. Germline V gene sequence: CDR1 ENHRY, CDR2 SYGVKD. Regarding this clonotype: Its cognate antigen is unknown. One end of the junction does not line up with germline, which may come from a read error.

Someone took the PBMCs out of approximately 9.2 ml of fresh peripheral blood. The authors amplified TCR beta CDR3 regions, and they did so from RNA transcripts for repertoire sequencing. Following a first-round RT-PCR that used HTBI primers, a second-round multiplex PCR was carried out. TCRdb itself ran the multiplex PCR reads through MiXCR, one entry per CDR3 protein. The sample includes some 240,000 distinct CDR3 sequences, about 46% of them seen just once. The chain employs TRBV10-3 and TRBJ1-2, with a tentative D call TRBD1 (5 bases). This TCR derives from an adult man with Graves' ophthalmopathy. Sequencing was done on a sample of peripheral blood. In DNA, the CDR3 is TGTGCCATCGGTGAGTCGGTTAGTAGGAGGGGAGGAGACTATGGCTACACCTTC. Protein: CAIGESVSRRGGDYGYTF.